The TCR beta chain described here comes from a study of blood T cells in healthy people across ages. Per the germline V gene, CDR1 is MNHEY and CDR2 is SVGAGI. Deletions cut 8 bases from V and 0 bases from J, with 19 bases between. CDR3 length: 16 amino acids. This clonotype was counted a few times. A sample-barcoded 5' primer and a J-beta primer mix were used in a second PCR of about 7 to 11 cycles. MiXCR was run by TCRdb on the 5' RACE reads, yielding one entry per CDR3 protein. The sample has fewer than 2 million distinct CDR3 sequences, about 39% seen once. The rearrangement uses TRBV6-5 and TRBJ1-2; no reliable D call. This receptor was obtained from a human donor in good health. Source material: blood. CDR3: CASQPDPNIPNYGYTF. Here the CDR3 DNA reads TGTGCCAGCCAACCGGATCCGAACATACCTAACTATGGCTACACCTTC.